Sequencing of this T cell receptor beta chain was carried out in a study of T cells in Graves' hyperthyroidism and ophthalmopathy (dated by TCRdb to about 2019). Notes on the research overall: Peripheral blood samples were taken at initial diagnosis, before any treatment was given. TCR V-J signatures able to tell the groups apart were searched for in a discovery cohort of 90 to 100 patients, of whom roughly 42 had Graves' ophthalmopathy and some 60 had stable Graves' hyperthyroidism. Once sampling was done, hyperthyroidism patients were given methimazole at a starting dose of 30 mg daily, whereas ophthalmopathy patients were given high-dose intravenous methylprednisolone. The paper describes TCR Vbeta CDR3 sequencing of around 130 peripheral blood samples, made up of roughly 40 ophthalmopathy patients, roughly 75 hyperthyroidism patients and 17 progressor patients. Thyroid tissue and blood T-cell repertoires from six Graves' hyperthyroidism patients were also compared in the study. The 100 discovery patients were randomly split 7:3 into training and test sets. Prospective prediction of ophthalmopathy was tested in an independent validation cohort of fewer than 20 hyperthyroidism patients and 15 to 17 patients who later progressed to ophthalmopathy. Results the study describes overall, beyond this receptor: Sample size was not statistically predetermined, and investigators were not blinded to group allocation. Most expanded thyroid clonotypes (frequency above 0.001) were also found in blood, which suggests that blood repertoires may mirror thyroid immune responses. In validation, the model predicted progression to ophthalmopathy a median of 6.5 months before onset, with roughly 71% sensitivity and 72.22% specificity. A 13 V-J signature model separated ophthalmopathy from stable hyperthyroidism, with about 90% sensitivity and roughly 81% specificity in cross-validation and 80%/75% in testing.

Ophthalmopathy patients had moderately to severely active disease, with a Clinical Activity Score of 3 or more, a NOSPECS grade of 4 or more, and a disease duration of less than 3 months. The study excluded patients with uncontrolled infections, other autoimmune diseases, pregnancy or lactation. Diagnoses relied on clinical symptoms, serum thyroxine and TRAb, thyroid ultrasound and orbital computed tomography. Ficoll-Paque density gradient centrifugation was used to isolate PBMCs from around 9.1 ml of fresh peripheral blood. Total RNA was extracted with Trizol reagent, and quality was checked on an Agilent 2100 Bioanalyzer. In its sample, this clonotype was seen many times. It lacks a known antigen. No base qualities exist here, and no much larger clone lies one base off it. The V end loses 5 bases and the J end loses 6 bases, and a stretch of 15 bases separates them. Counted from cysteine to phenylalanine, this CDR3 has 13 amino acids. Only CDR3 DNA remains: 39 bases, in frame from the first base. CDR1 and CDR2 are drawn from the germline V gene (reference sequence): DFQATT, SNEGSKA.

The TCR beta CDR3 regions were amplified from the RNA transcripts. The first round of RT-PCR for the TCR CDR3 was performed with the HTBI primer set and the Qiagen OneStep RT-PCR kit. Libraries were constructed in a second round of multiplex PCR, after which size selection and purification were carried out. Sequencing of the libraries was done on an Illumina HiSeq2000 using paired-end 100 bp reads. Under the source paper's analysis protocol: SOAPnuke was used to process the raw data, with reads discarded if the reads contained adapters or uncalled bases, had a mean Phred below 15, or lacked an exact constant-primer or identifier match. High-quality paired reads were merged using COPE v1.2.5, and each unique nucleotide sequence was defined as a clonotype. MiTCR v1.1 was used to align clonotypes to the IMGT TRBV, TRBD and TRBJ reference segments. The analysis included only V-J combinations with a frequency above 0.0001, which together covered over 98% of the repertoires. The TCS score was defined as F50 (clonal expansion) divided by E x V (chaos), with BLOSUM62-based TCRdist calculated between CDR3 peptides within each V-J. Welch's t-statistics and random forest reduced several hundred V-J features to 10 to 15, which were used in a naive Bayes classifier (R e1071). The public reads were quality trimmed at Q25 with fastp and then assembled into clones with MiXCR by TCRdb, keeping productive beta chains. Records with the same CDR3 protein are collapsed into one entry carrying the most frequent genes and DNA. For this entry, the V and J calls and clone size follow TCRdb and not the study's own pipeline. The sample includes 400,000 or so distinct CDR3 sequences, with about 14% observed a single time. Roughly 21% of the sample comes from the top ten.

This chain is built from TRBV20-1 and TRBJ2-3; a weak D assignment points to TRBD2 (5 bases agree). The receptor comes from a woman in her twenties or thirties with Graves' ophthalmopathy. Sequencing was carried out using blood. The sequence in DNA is TGCAGTGCTCCCGGGGTCCGCGGGGATACGCAGTATTTT. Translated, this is CSAPGVRGDTQYF.